The present T cell receptor (beta chain) was sequenced within a study of T cells after yellow fever vaccination. At the level of the study: Fractions of low cell number were prepared using SMART-Seq v4 Ultra Low Input.

Study results and limitations: Clones from primary vaccination mostly reappeared after the booster (around 96% CD4, approximately 86% CD8). Though weaker, the secondary response peaked faster, on day 5 versus 15.

Trimming pared 5 bases from V and 4 bases from J, leaving 12 bases between. Germline V lookup: CDR1 SGHVS, CDR2 FNYEAQ. The CDR3 has 14 residues. A note on this clonotype: Its antigen is not identified.

The study made its TCR cDNA through 5'RACE template switching. That step introduced a universal primer site along with UMIs. TCRdb ran MiXCR on the 5' RACE reads and lists one entry per CDR3 protein. The table lists 150,000 to 200,000 distinct CDR3 sequences, 8% to 13% of them singletons. This specimen was CD8+ T cells sorted from PBMCs, taken 15 days after the yellow fever booster vaccination. The V and J genes are TRBV7-6 and TRBJ2-1; possible D gene TRBD2, 7 bases. This clonotype originated in a young man who received the YFV17D yellow fever vaccine. DNA for the CDR3: TGTGCCAGCAGCGCCGGGGGGCAATACAATGAGCAGTTCTTC. Amino acid sequence: CASSAGGQYNEQFF.